These 12 T cell receptor beta chains came from one sample sequenced in a study of cytomegalovirus exposure and HLA in healthy donors. PCR used 60 Vbeta primers and 13 Jbeta primers. Libraries were prepared by immunoSEQ multiplex PCR; TCRdb keeps only in-frame clonotypes and omits some of them. With under 120,000 clones in the sample, the ten largest clones hold about 0.59%. Material for sequencing was PBMCs. All receptors come from a man aged 50 or older in good health and CMV-seronegative.

This sequence joins TRBV11-3 and TRBJ1-1; no definite D call. There are 15 residues in the CDR3. Germline assignment: CDR1 SGHNT and CDR2 YENEEA. The V and J ends lost 5 bases and 0 bases respectively, with 13 bases between them. CDR3 sequence: CASSPRTGLNTEAFF. The CDR3 bases are TGTGCCAGCAGCCCCCGGACGGGGTTGAACACTGAAGCTTTCTTT. Together with reference TRBV11-3 and TRBJ1-1, the CDR3 gives the full variable domain: EAGVVQSPRYKIIEKKQPVAFWCNPISGHNTLYWYLQNLGQGPELLIRYENEEAVDDSQLPKDRFSAERLKGVDSTLKIQPAELGDSAVYLCASSPRTGLNTEAFFGQGTRLTVV.

The chain links TRBV6-5 to TRBJ2-7, with D possibly TRBD1 on 5 matching bases. Trimming took off 5 bases at V and 6 bases at J, with 14 bases between the two ends. The CDR3 spans 13 residues. CDR1 is MNHEY, CDR2 SVGAGI, per germline. The chain's CDR3 is CASSRTQGSEQYF. The CDR3 nucleotides are TGTGCCAGCAGTCGAACTCAGGGAAGCGAGCAGTACTTC.

The CDR3 DNA reads as TGTGCCATCAGCCTCGGGGAAAAGCAGCCCCAGCATTTT. This gives the protein CAISLGEKQPQHF. This chain uses TRBV10-3 with TRBJ1-5; D gene unclear. V lost 6 bases and J lost 7, with 13 bases in between. The CDR3 totals 13 residues. Per the germline V gene, CDR1 is ENHRY and CDR2 is SYGVKD.

CDR3 region: CASSLAGSSGNTIYF. The CDR3 nucleotides read TGTGCCAGCAGCTTGGCGGGGAGCTCTGGAAACACCATATATTTT. This rearrangement joins TRBV5-8 to TRBJ1-3; no definite D call. The ends were cut back, 0 bases at V and 0 bases at J, with 7 bases in the middle. This CDR3 spans 15 amino acids. The germline V gene encodes CDR1 SGHTS and CDR2 YDEGEE.

Details on this clone: Other nucleotide sequences in the sample specify the same CDR3. The chain links TRBV4-3 to TRBJ2-7; tentatively, D is TRBD2 (5 bases). The ends were cut back, 1 base at V and 6 bases at J, with 19 bases in the middle. The CDR3 runs 16 residues. Germline assignment: CDR1 LGHNA and CDR2 YSLEER. CDR3 nucleotide sequence: TGCGCCAGCAGCCAAGGGATGGGTAGGGAAGAGGGCGAGCAGTACTTC. The encoded protein is CASSQGMGREEGEQYF.

This rearrangement joins TRBV11-2 to TRBJ2-7; TRBD1 matches at 10 bases. The CDR3 runs to 15 residues. CDR1 SGHAT and CDR2 FQNNGV come from the germline V gene. Unmatched junction bases numbered 7, after V lost 3 bases and J lost 5 bases. The CDR3 DNA reads TGTGCCAGCAGCTTTACCGGGACAGGGGAGAACGAGCAGTACTTC. Translation gives CASSFTGTGENEQYF.

The chain couples TRBV5-1 to TRBJ2-5; 7 bases line up with TRBD2. The CDR3 runs to 14 residues. With V trimmed by 0 bases and J by 5 bases, 4 bases remained unmatched. Germline V gene data show CDR1 as SGHRS and CDR2 as YFSETQ. Here the CDR3 reads CASSLVAGEETQYF. The CDR3 DNA follows: TGCGCCAGCAGCTTGGTAGCGGGCGAGGAGACCCAGTACTTC.

The CDR3 sequence is CSAWGGQAQYF. The DNA of the CDR3 is TGCAGTGCCTGGGGAGGGCAGGCGCAGTATTTT. The chain uses TRBV20-1 and TRBJ2-3; TRBD2 aligns across 7 bases. The CDR3 spans 11 residues. Germline V lookup: CDR1 DFQATT, CDR2 SNEGSKA (reference sequence). V trimming: 6 bases; J trimming: 10 bases; junction bases outside the gene matches: 7.

This chain joins TRBV4-3 and TRBJ1-1; D possibly corresponds to TRBD1 (5 bases). The ends were cut back, 2 bases at V and 1 base at J, with 11 bases in the middle. Germline CDR1 reads LGHNA; CDR2 reads YSLEER. This CDR3 has 15 amino acids. The DNA of the CDR3 is TGCGCCAGCAGCCAATTAACAGGATCGAACACTGAAGCTTTCTTT. Its translation: CASSQLTGSNTEAFF.

This chain uses TRBV18 with TRBJ2-2, with D tentatively TRBD1 (6 bases). The CDR3 is 16 residues long. Germline-derived CDR1 and CDR2 are KGHSH and LQKENI. The V gene lost 3 bases and the J gene lost 1 base, with 12 bases spanning the gap. In DNA, the CDR3 is TGTGCCAGCTCACCCCAACAGGGCCGGAACACCGGGGAGCTGTTTTTT. It codes for CASSPQQGRNTGELFF.

The chain combines TRBV5-1 with TRBJ2-7; D is possibly TRBD2 (5 bases). This CDR3 contains 16 residues. V dropped 4 bases and J dropped 2 bases, with 19 bases sitting between them. CDR1 is SGHRS, CDR2 YFSETQ, per germline. The CDR3 sequence: CASSPDPYSGTYEQYF. The CDR3 bases are TGCGCCAGCAGCCCGGATCCATACTCGGGAACCTACGAGCAGTACTTC.

The V call is TRBV11-2, the J call TRBJ2-1; 7 bases map to TRBD1. Losses at the gene ends were 4 bases for V and 1 base for J; bases not matched to a gene: 7. The CDR3 totals 16 residues. CDR1 SGHAT and CDR2 FQNNGV come from the germline V gene. The CDR3, as DNA: TGTGCCAGCAGCTCCCACAGGGGTCGTTCCTACAATGAGCAGTTCTTC. This gives the protein CASSSHRGRSYNEQFF.